The 27 T cell receptor beta chains given below trace back to one sample, sequenced in a study of T cells expressing NK-cell markers. After re-calling the 5' RACE reads, TCRdb lists one entry per CDR3 protein, DNA absent. This sample's table has about 460,000 distinct CDR3 sequences. The sequenced sample consisted of blood T cells: a sorted CD56 or NKG2C T cell subset, CD4+ or CD8+ T cells, or bulk PBMC T cells (not recorded which). These receptors were obtained from a woman aged 50 to 60 in good health.

This chain connects TRBV5-1 to TRBJ2-5; the TCRdb call, TRBD2, lacks DNA for checking. This CDR3 region has 16 residues. Germline-derived CDR1 and CDR2 are SGHRS and YFSETQ. This CDR3 reads CASSVSAVAYQETQYF.

The chain recombines TRBV10-3 with TRBJ2-3; with no DNA, the TCRdb D assignment of TRBD1 cannot be verified. Germline values: CDR1 ENHRY, CDR2 SYGVKD. The CDR3 contains 16 residues. The CDR3 is CAISFGPTAGADTQYF.

This chain connects TRBV2 to TRBJ2-5. The CDR3 length is 13 residues. Germline values: CDR1 SNHLY, CDR2 FYNNEI. CDR3 region: CASSPGRLETQYF.

This sequence joins TRBV6-6 and TRBJ2-5; checking the TCRdb D call of TRBD1 is not possible without DNA. CDR3 length equals 14 residues. The germline V gene has CDR1 MNHNY and CDR2 SVGAGI (reference sequence). The CDR3 loop is CASIQGAVGETQYF.

The CDR3 protein is CASSLAGGGLTEAFF. The V and J genes are TRBV5-1 and TRBJ1-1; TCRdb's assignment of TRBD1 cannot be checked, as there is no DNA. This CDR3 is 15 amino acids long. Germline assignment: CDR1 SGHRS and CDR2 YFSETQ.

This sequence joins TRBV6-4 and TRBJ2-2. There are 12 residues in the CDR3. The germline V gene encodes CDR1 MRHNA and CDR2 SNTAGT. CDR3 in amino acids: CASSPDLGELFF.

The CDR3 here is CASSIGAVNYEQYF. The chain joins TRBV19 to TRBJ2-7; TCRdb picks TRBD2, but there is no DNA to check that call. CDR3 length: 14 amino acids. Per germline, CDR1 LNHDA and CDR2 SQIVND (reference sequence).

The chain recombines TRBV5-1 with TRBJ2-2. From germline, CDR1 is SGHRS and CDR2 YFSETQ. The CDR3 extends over 14 amino acids. CDR3 residues: CASSLAGTTGELFF.

The chain carries TRBV4-2 and TRBJ2-1; TCRdb names TRBD1, which stays unverified in the absence of DNA. The germline V gene encodes CDR1 LGHNA and CDR2 YNFKEQ. The CDR3 is 13 residues long. CDR3 amino acids: CASSQERGSEQFF.

The chain combines TRBV5-1 with TRBJ2-3; the TCRdb call, TRBD2, lacks DNA for checking. The CDR3 has 14 amino acids. CDR1 and CDR2 from the germline V gene are SGHRS and YFSETQ. The CDR3 sequence is CASSRTRARDTQYF.

The genes are TRBV11-2 and TRBJ2-5; TCRdb names TRBD2, which stays unverified in the absence of DNA. CDR1 is SGHAT, CDR2 FQNNGV, per germline. The CDR3 loop spans 15 amino acids. CDR3 in amino acids: CASSFVSAGRETQYF.

The chain recombines TRBV5-1 with TRBJ2-5; TCRdb reports TRBD2, a call that lacks DNA to check it against. The CDR3 is made up of 16 amino acids. Germline V lookup: CDR1 SGHRS, CDR2 YFSETQ. Here the CDR3 reads CASSRTGLAVQETQYF.

The genes are TRBV7-8 and TRBJ1-4; TCRdb designates TRBD1, a call that cannot be tested without DNA. Germline V gene data show CDR1 as SGHVS and CDR2 as FQNEAQ. The CDR3 totals 19 residues. The CDR3 here is CASSFYPGHPGETNEKLFF.

The chain uses TRBV20-1 and TRBJ1-5; TCRdb returns TRBD1, unconfirmable since there is no DNA. CDR1 DFQATT and CDR2 SNEGSKA come from the germline V gene (reference sequence). The CDR3 is made up of 14 amino acids. CDR3 residues: CSARLQGAGQPQHF.

The V and J genes are TRBV5-1 and TRBJ2-3; the D gene TCRdb calls, TRBD1, cannot be checked with no DNA. CDR3 length: 16 amino acids. The germline V gene has CDR1 SGHRS and CDR2 YFSETQ. The CDR3 is CASSSGTGVRTDTQYF.

The V call is TRBV7-8, the J call TRBJ1-6. Per germline, CDR1 SGHVS and CDR2 FQNEAQ. CDR3 length: 18 amino acids. The chain's CDR3 is CASSLARPGGGPNSPLHF.

V usage is TRBV18 and J usage is TRBJ2-3. The length of the CDR3 is 13 residues. The V gene's germline CDR1 is KGHSH and CDR2 LQKENI. The chain's CDR3 is CASSQLIEDTQYF.

The chain employs TRBV20-1 and TRBJ1-1. The length of the CDR3 is 12 residues. Germline values: CDR1 DFQATT, CDR2 SNEGSKA (reference sequence). CDR3 sequence: CSAQGRQTEAFF.

The chain employs TRBV24-1 and TRBJ2-3. The CDR3 has 14 amino acids. Germline V gives CDR1 KGHDR, CDR2 SFDVKD. The CDR3 here is CATSDHGGTDTQYF.

CDR3 sequence: CSARLIGTEAFF. The genes are TRBV29-1 and TRBJ1-1. CDR3 length: 12 residues. The germline V gene encodes CDR1 SQVTM and CDR2 ANQGSEA.

CDR3 sequence reads: CASSQDRGSATNEKLFF. The J gene is TRBJ1-4, the V gene TRBV5-6; without DNA, the TCRdb call of TRBD1 cannot be checked. The germline V gene has CDR1 SGHDT and CDR2 YYEEEE. The length of the CDR3 is 17 residues.

V gene TRBV24-1 combines with J gene TRBJ2-1; TCRdb indicates TRBD2, and absent DNA this call remains unverified. Germline V gene sequence: CDR1 KGHDR, CDR2 SFDVKD. This CDR3 has 16 residues. The CDR3 protein is CATSDLGQARGNEQFF.

The chain uses TRBV5-1 and TRBJ1-2; the TCRdb call, TRBD1, lacks DNA for checking. There are 14 residues in the CDR3. In germline, CDR1 is SGHRS, CDR2 YFSETQ. CDR3 region: CASSLVGTENGYTF.

The chain links TRBV19 to TRBJ2-6; as DNA is missing, the TRBD1 call by TCRdb cannot be tested. The CDR3 sequence is 14 residues long. CDR1 and CDR2 from the germline V gene are LNHDA and SQIVND (reference sequence). CDR3 protein: CASRQGAGANVLTF.

The genes are TRBV7-8 and TRBJ2-1. The CDR3 loop spans 15 amino acids. Germline CDR1 is SGHVS and CDR2 is FQNEAQ. CDR3 in amino acids: CASSPSQSSYNEQFF.

V usage is TRBV29-1 and J usage is TRBJ2-3; TCRdb proposes TRBD2, but this gene call is untestable without DNA. The CDR3 is made up of 14 amino acids. The germline V gene has CDR1 SQVTM and CDR2 ANQGSEA. The CDR3 sequence: CSVERGGITDTQYF.

This sequence joins TRBV12-3 or TRBV12-4 and TRBJ2-3. CDR3 size: 14 residues. CDR3 sequence: CASSFKISTDTQYF.